The 25 T cell receptor beta chains in this list originate from one sample, sequenced in a study of CD8 T cells in ankylosing spondylitis. Study-wide findings and caveats: One TCR beta motif, made up of roughly 8 highly homologous variants, appeared characteristic of ankylosing spondylitis blood.

The antigens for these receptors are not known. TCRdb processed the 5' RACE reads anew with MiXCR; each CDR3 protein has one entry. The table records more than 600,000 distinct CDR3 sequences, around a fifth of them present only once. The source material was blood, either unsorted or a sorted T cell fraction (not recorded which). All receptors come from a male donor with ankylosing spondylitis.

A few counts support this clonotype. CDR3: CASSQESGSAYEQYF. Here the CDR3 DNA reads TGCGCCAGCAGCCAAGAGTCAGGGAGCGCCTACGAGCAGTACTTC. This rearrangement joins TRBV4-1 to TRBJ2-7; D possibly matches TRBD1 or TRBD2 (5 bases each). In germline, CDR1 is MGHRA, CDR2 YSYEKL. This CDR3 is built from 15 residues. The V and J ends lost 0 bases and 2 bases respectively, with 11 bases between them.

The chain combines TRBV20-1 with TRBJ1-5; no clear D. The germline gives CDR1 DFQATT, CDR2 SNEGSKA (reference sequence). V shed 0 bases and J shed 0 bases, with 27 bases lying between them. The CDR3 contains 21 residues. The CDR3: CSARDRAETEDFLPSNQPQHF. The DNA for the CDR3 is TGCAGTGCTAGAGATCGGGCTGAGACTGAGGATTTCCTACCTAGCAATCAGCCCCAGCATTTT.

The gene calls are TRBV20-1 and TRBJ2-3, with D uncertain. Trimming took off 1 base at V and 2 bases at J, with 7 bases between the two ends. This CDR3 has 13 amino acids. The V gene's germline CDR1 is DFQATT and CDR2 SNEGSKA (reference sequence). CDR3 loop: CSARGDPTDTQYF. The CDR3 region has the DNA TGCAGTGCTAGAGGAGACCCCACAGATACGCAGTATTTT.

The sample holds a few counts of this clonotype. The V call is TRBV28, the J call TRBJ2-7; 10 nucleotides match TRBD2. Germline CDR1 reads MDHEN; CDR2 reads SYDVKM. Unmatched junction bases numbered 15, after V lost 7 bases and J lost 6 bases. CDR3 length: 16 amino acids. The CDR3 loop is CASTQGPISSGSEQYF. The CDR3 DNA follows: TGTGCCAGCACACAGGGCCCCATCTCTAGCGGGAGCGAGCAGTACTTC.

This rearrangement joins TRBV4-2 to TRBJ2-6; no clear D. Trimming shortened V by 1 base and J by 4 bases, and 8 bases separated the two germline ends. This CDR3 region has 15 residues. CDR1 is LGHNA, CDR2 YNFKEQ, per germline. CDR3 sequence reads: CASSQVEYGANVLTF. The CDR3 bases are TGTGCCAGCAGCCAAGTGGAGTACGGGGCCAACGTCCTGACTTTC.

In its sample, this clonotype was seen many times. The V gene is TRBV20-1, the J gene TRBJ2-1; TRBD2 is a possible D gene (6 bases). Per germline, CDR1 DFQATT and CDR2 SNEGSKA (reference sequence). Deletions cut 3 bases from V and 3 bases from J, with 18 bases between. This CDR3 is built from 16 residues. The CDR3 nucleotides read TGCAGTGCTAGTCCCTCAGTCGGGGGTTACTACAATGAGCAGTTCTTC. It codes for CSASPSVGGYYNEQFF.

The rearrangement uses TRBV4-3 and TRBJ2-3; 7 nucleotides agree with TRBD2. The CDR3 has 16 residues. V shed 0 bases, J shed 4 bases, and the junction held 7 bases outside the gene matches. From germline, CDR1 is LGHNA and CDR2 YSLEER. CDR3 region: CASSQDLAGAADTQYF. The CDR3, as DNA: TGCGCCAGCAGCCAAGATCTGGCGGGAGCCGCAGATACGCAGTATTTT.

Only a few counts were recorded for this clonotype. The J gene is TRBJ2-1, the V gene TRBV7-9; the match to TRBD1 covers 11 bases. CDR1 and CDR2 from the germline V gene are SEHNR and FQNEAQ (reference sequence). The CDR3 extends over 16 amino acids. Germline trimming cut 0 bases from V and 6 bases from J; bases unmatched to any gene: 4. The CDR3 nucleotides read TGTGCCAGCAGCTTAGCCCCCGGGACAGGGGGCAATGAGCAGTTCTTC. Translation gives CASSLAPGTGGNEQFF.

The V gene is TRBV7-2, the J gene TRBJ1-1; TRBD1 aligns across 8 bases. Germline V CDR1 and CDR2: SGHTA, FQGNSA. The CDR3 consists of 14 residues. V lost 6 bases and J lost 4; bases outside the gene matches: 7. The CDR3 DNA reads TGTGCCAGCAGGTCAGGGGGCGCGGGCACTGAAGCTTTCTTT. It is translated as CASRSGGAGTEAFF.

V gene TRBV5-1 combines with J gene TRBJ2-7; 7 bases align to TRBD2. The CDR3 extends over 14 amino acids. The V gene's germline CDR1 is SGHRS and CDR2 YFSETQ. The V gene end was trimmed by 1 base and the J gene end by 2 bases; junction bases not matched to a gene: 3. The CDR3 nucleotides read TGCGCCAGCAGCTTGCAGCGGGGCACCTACGAGCAGTACTTC. Translated, it gives CASSLQRGTYEQYF.

The chain couples TRBV20-1 to TRBJ1-1; 11 bases map to TRBD1. CDR1 and CDR2 from the germline V gene are DFQATT and SNEGSKA (reference sequence). Germline trimming cut 4 bases from V and 4 bases from J; bases unmatched to any gene: 2. The CDR3 is made up of 13 amino acids. Here the CDR3 DNA reads TGCAGTGCTATTGGGACAGGGGGCACTGAAGCTTTCTTT. It codes for CSAIGTGGTEAFF.

This chain uses TRBV27 with TRBJ1-1, with D unclear. The V gene's germline CDR1 is MNHEY and CDR2 SMNVEV (reference sequence). V gave up 2 bases and J gave up 0 bases, with 10 bases separating them. The CDR3 is made up of 15 amino acids. The CDR3 DNA reads as TGTGCCAGCAGTTTAGCTTCGGCCATGAACACTGAAGCTTTCTTT. It encodes CASSLASAMNTEAFF.

V usage is TRBV27 and J usage is TRBJ2-1; TRBD1 might be the D (5 bases). Trimming stripped 3 bases from V and 4 bases from J, with 7 bases between. The germline V gene has CDR1 MNHEY and CDR2 SMNVEV (reference sequence). CDR3 length: 13 amino acids. The CDR3 protein is CASSLGHYNEQFF. The DNA for the CDR3 is TGTGCCAGCAGTTTGGGGCATTACAATGAGCAGTTCTTC.

In this sample, this clonotype turned up many times. The J gene is TRBJ2-1, the V gene TRBV29-1; 7 bases fit TRBD1. CDR1 is SQVTM, CDR2 ANQGSEA, per germline. This CDR3 comprises 15 residues. J was trimmed by 0 bases and V by 3 bases; bases with no gene match: 5. DNA for the CDR3: TGCAGCGTTGACGGGACAGCTAGCTCCTACAATGAGCAGTTCTTC. Protein product: CSVDGTASSYNEQFF.

The rearrangement uses TRBV6-1 and TRBJ2-2; 9 positions match TRBD1. Germline V lookup: CDR1 MNHNS, CDR2 SASEGT. CDR3 length: 18 residues. After removal of 6 bases from V and 3 bases from J, the junction contained 14 bases not matched to a gene. The CDR3 spells CASSLGRPTGGYTGELFF. The CDR3 nucleotides are TGTGCCAGCAGCCTTGGGAGGCCGACAGGGGGTTACACCGGGGAGCTGTTTTTT.

This clonotype appeared many times. The CDR3 nucleotides are TGTGCCAGCAGCCAAGATTTCCTAGGTGGATTTTCACCCCTCCACTTT. It codes for CASSQDFLGGFSPLHF. The V call is TRBV3-1, the J call TRBJ1-6; no clear D gene. The CDR3 length is 16 residues. The V end was cut by 0 bases, the J end by 9 bases, with 15 bases between. Per germline, CDR1 LGHDT and CDR2 YNNKEL (reference sequence). Full variable domain (rest looked up from reference TRBV3-1 and TRBJ1-6): DTAVSQTPKYLVTQMGNDKSIKCEQNLGHDTMYWYKQDSKKFLKIMFSYNNKELIINETVPNRFSPKSPDKAHLNLHINSLELGDSAVYFCASSQDFLGGFSPLHFGNGTRLTVT.

This clonotype was recorded a few times. The CDR3 sequence: CSGAGSYNEQFF. The CDR3 DNA reads TGCAGTGGGGCCGGCTCCTACAATGAGCAGTTCTTC. The J gene is TRBJ2-1, the V gene TRBV20-1; no reliable D call. This CDR3 is 12 amino acids long. Germline CDR1 DFQATT, CDR2 SNEGSKA (reference sequence). Trimming took off 7 bases at V and 0 bases at J, with 7 bases between the two ends.

This chain uses TRBV6-5 with TRBJ2-4, with a weak D call TRBD2 (6 bases). The ends were cut back, 2 bases at V and 8 bases at J, with 13 bases in the middle. Germline V lookup: CDR1 MNHEY, CDR2 SVGAGI. The CDR3 has 14 residues. CDR3 in amino acids: CASSYGRGGDIQYF. The CDR3 DNA follows: TGTGCCAGCAGTTACGGGCGGGGTGGTGACATTCAGTACTTC.

This chain uses TRBV6-1 with TRBJ2-7; the match to TRBD2 covers 7 bases. The J segment lost 6 bases and the V segment lost 2 bases, leaving 4 bases of the junction unmatched. The CDR3 spans 13 residues. Germline CDR1 MNHNS, CDR2 SASEGT. CDR3 in DNA: TGTGCCAGCAGTGAAAGCGGGACGAGCGAGCAGTACTTC. Translated, it gives CASSESGTSEQYF.

The chain recombines TRBV6-5 with TRBJ1-5; no reliable D call. Germline V gene data show CDR1 as MNHEY and CDR2 as SVGAGI. V lost 0 bases and J lost 5, with 5 bases in between. This CDR3 is built from 13 residues. The CDR3 region has the DNA TGTGCCAGCAGTTACTCCTTCGATCAGCCCCAGCATTTT. Its translation is CASSYSFDQPQHF.

The genes are TRBV20-1 and TRBJ2-3; TRBD2 aligns across 11 bases. Germline loops: CDR1 DFQATT, CDR2 SNEGSKA (reference sequence). V gave up 0 bases and J gave up 2 bases; unmatched junction bases: 10. This CDR3 is 18 amino acids long. The CDR3 coding sequence is TGCAGTGCTAGAGATCGGTGGACTAGCGGGTTTTACACAGATACGCAGTATTTT. Amino acid sequence: CSARDRWTSGFYTDTQYF.

The rearrangement links TRBV4-3 to TRBJ2-1, with D hard to call. The germline CDR1 and CDR2 sequences are LGHNA and YSLEER. The germline V and J ends were trimmed by 5 bases and 0 bases, with 14 bases remaining between them. This CDR3 contains 16 residues. The CDR3 coding sequence is TGCGCCAGCAGCGGATATTCTTATAGCTCCTACAATGAGCAGTTCTTC. This encodes CASSGYSYSSYNEQFF.

This clonotype has only a few counts. The chain carries TRBV18 and TRBJ2-5; D not resolved. Germline CDR1 is KGHSH and CDR2 is LQKENI. V lost 1 base and J lost 3, with 9 bases in between. The CDR3 is 14 residues long. The CDR3 DNA sequence: TGTGCCAGCTCACCACGTCGGGTAGAAGAGACCCAGTACTTC. As protein: CASSPRRVEETQYF.

This clonotype occurred a few times. One end of the junction is discordant with germline, which a read error may explain. The CDR3: CTSSLPPGDEQFF. The CDR3 nucleotides are TGTACCAGCAGCTTACCTCCCGGCGATGAGCAGTTCTTC. The chain joins TRBV7-3 to TRBJ2-1; D is unresolved. Germline V gives CDR1 SGHTA, CDR2 FQGTGA. The length of the CDR3 is 13 residues.

This clonotype was seen more than once but under ten times. The CDR3 DNA sequence: TGTGCCACTCAGGGACTAGCGGGAGAGACCCAGTACTTC. Amino acids: CATQGLAGETQYF. The J gene is TRBJ2-5, the V gene TRBV12-3 or TRBV12-4; 12 positions match TRBD2. The CDR3 contains 13 residues. V trimming: 10 bases; J trimming: 4 bases; junction bases outside the gene matches: 4.